Each of the 6 T cell receptor beta chains below was sequenced from the same sample in a study of cytomegalovirus exposure and HLA in healthy donors. Sequencing was performed with immunoSEQ multiplex PCR; in TCRdb, only in-frame clones are kept and a portion is missing. The top ten hold 1.3% of the sample, which has tens of thousands of clones, 92% seen once. Sequencing was performed on PBMCs. These receptors were taken from a woman between 18 and 29 years old in good health and CMV-seronegative.

This chain joins TRBV6-5 and TRBJ1-1; TRBD1 matches at 8 bases. V lost 6 bases to trimming and J lost 4 bases; unmatched junction nucleotides: 4. CDR1 and CDR2 (germline): MNHEY, SVGAGI. The CDR3 consists of 13 residues. The CDR3 is CASRRTGGTEAFF. DNA of the CDR3: TGTGCCAGCAGGCGAACAGGGGGCACTGAAGCTTTCTTT.

The chain combines TRBV19 with TRBJ1-1; D call uncertain. The CDR3 spans 13 residues. Deletions cut 6 bases from V and 1 base from J, with 9 bases between. In germline, CDR1 is LNHDA, CDR2 SQIVND (reference sequence). The CDR3 is CASSKAWNTEAFF. The CDR3 region has the DNA TGTGCCAGTAGCAAAGCATGGAACACTGAAGCTTTCTTT.

The count of this clone is one. The chain links TRBV6-5 to TRBJ1-5; possible D gene TRBD1, 5 bases. The CDR3 runs 14 residues. Deletions cut 2 bases from V and 5 bases from J, with 10 bases between. CDR1 is MNHEY, CDR2 SVGAGI, per germline. In DNA, the CDR3 is TGTGCCAGCAGTTACGCAGGGCCCCATCAGCCCCAGCATTTT. This encodes CASSYAGPHQPQHF.

The chain carries TRBV10-3 and TRBJ1-2, with 8 bases fitting TRBD1. V lost 2 bases and J lost 4; bases outside the gene matches: 0. The CDR3 totals 13 residues. The germline V gene has CDR1 ENHRY and CDR2 SYGVKD. The CDR3 here is CAISEGQGYGYTF. The CDR3 DNA reads as TGTGCCATCAGTGAGGGACAGGGCTATGGCTACACCTTC.

In the case of this clone: A read error may produce the germline difference seen at one junction end. The chain employs TRBV28 and TRBJ2-7, with 7 bases aligning to TRBD2. Germline CDR1 and CDR2: MDHEN and SYDVKM. The CDR3 extends over 12 amino acids. The CDR3 nucleotides are TGTGCCAGCAGTCCCCGTGTAGCGGGCGCCGACTTC. Its protein is CASSPRVAGADF.

The V gene is TRBV4-1, the J gene TRBJ2-1; 12 nucleotides align to TRBD2. V shed 6 bases, J shed 7 bases, and the junction held 13 bases outside the gene matches. CDR1 is MGHRA, CDR2 YSYEKL, per germline. CDR3 length: 17 amino acids. Here the CDR3 reads CASSRKTGTSGLNEQFF. The CDR3 bases are TGCGCCAGCAGTCGGAAAACCGGGACTAGCGGGCTTAATGAGCAGTTCTTC.